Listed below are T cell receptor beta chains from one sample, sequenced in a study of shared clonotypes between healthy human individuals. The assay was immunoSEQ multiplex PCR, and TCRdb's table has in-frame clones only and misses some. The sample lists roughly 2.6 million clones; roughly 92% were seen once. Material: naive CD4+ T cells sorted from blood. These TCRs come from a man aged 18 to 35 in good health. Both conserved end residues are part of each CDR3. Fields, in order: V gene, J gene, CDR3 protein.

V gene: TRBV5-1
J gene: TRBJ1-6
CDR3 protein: CASRPTTGNSNSPLHF

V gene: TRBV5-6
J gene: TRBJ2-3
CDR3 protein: CASSPPYYTDTQYF

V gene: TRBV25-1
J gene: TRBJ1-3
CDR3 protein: CASSESSTPLGNTIYF

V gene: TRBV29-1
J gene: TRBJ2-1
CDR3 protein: CSVEQTGSYNEQFF

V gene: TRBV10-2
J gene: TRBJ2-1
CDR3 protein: CASSNERVGRYNEQFF

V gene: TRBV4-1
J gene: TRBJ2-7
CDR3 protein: CASSQPGLAGVVEQYF

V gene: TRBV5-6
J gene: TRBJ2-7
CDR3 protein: CASSLRTYEQYF

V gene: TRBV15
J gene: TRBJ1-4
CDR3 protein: CATSSRTYEKLFF

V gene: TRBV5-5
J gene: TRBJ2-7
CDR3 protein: CASSFLAGGPYEQYF

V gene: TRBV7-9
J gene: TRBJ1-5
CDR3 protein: CASSLSRPMSNQPQHF

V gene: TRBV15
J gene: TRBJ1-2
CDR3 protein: CATSRHPGTGSTQFYGYTF

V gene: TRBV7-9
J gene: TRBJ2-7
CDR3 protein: CASSPGGNRNEQYF

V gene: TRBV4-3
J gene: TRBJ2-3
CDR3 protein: CASSQGSGRGTDTQYF

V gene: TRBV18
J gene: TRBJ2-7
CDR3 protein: CASSPGTGRHEQYF

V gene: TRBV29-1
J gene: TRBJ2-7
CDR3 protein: CSVIGEGGQPYEQYF

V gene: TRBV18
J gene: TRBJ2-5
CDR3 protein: CASSPGSQETQYF

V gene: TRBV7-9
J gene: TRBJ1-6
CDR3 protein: CASSLTSGPVSYSPLHF

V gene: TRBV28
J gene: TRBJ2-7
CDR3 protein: CASSREFPPYEQYF

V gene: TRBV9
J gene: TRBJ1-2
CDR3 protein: CASSVPGGVYTF

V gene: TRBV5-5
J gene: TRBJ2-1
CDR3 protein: CASSWDDYNEQFF

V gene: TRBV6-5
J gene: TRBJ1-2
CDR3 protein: CASSYFRDRDYGYTF

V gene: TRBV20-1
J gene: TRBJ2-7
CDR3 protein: CSARGPNEQYF

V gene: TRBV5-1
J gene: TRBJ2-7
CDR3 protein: CASSLETGQVYEQYF

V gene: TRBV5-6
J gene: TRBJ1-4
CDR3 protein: CASSLSRLNEKLFF

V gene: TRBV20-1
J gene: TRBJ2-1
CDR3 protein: CSALKNEQFF

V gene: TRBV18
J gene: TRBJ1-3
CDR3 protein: CASSPEQAGNTIYF

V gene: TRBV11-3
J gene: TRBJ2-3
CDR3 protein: CASSPTGGFTDTQYF

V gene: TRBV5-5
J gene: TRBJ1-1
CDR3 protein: CASSLDPGRAEAFF